This T cell receptor beta chain was found in a study of cytomegalovirus exposure and HLA in healthy donors (dated by TCRdb to the late 2010s). Background on the whole study: According to an earlier analysis of a few hundred of the donors, about 190 million T cells yielded approximately 120 million unique TCR beta sequences and around 300 Gb of sequence data. Rather than drawing on any new phenotypic data, the later analysis identified candidate immune exposures from TCR beta sequences and the way those sequences occurred across donors. The genetic ancestry cluster associated with self-reported Caucasian donors included about four fifths of the roughly 380 genotyped donors. Among around 400 genotyped donors of the cohort, an average of about 240,000 unique TCR beta nucleotide sequences were sequenced per donor, roughly 20% of them non-productive. Typing coverage varied by locus: roughly 629-630 donors for A, B, C, DRB1 and DQB1; roughly 560 for DQA1; about 590 for DPA1; around 490 for DPB1. A later genetic analysis took genome-wide SNP genotypes for about three fifths of the 666 donors and used that subset as a discovery cohort. The study used immunosequencing to profile the T cell repertoires of 666 subjects and linked those repertoires to cytomegalovirus serostatus. To study patterns of TCR occurrence, a later analysis re-analyzed previously published TCR beta repertoires from around 660 donors and added high-resolution HLA genotyping. Donor age, sex, ethnicity and CMV serostatus were compiled alongside the repertoire data. The study aimed to test whether cataloging public T cell receptors could reveal signatures of past pathogen exposure. Both class I and class II loci were covered by HLA typing, at four-digit resolution. To predict cytomegalovirus infection status, the study combined high-throughput TCR immunosequencing, statistical association of individual TCRs with disease status, and machine learning. An early release that covered roughly 600 HLA-typed donors contained approximately 300 gigabases of sequencing data and 75 million to 100 million unique TCR sequences. A separate validation cohort of approximately 130 different subjects was used in addition to the roughly 700-subject first cohort. Because of strong linkage in the cohort, a few DR-DQ haplotypes were treated as single units for association and clustering. Every discovery cohort repertoire had been produced on one sequencing platform. To decide whether each TCR beta V gene segment behaved as functional or pseudogenic, an earlier analysis of 587 of the donors relied on high-throughput TCR beta sequencing.

Paper-wide results and their limitations: Most CMV-associated TCR beta chains appeared to be HLA-restricted in a later analysis, and the HLA associations seemed to be driven largely by CMV exposure. Assigning TCR associations to individual alleles was difficult when HLA alleles, especially DR and DQ, strongly co-occurred. Correlated functional status among segregating V segments might be attributable to linkage disequilibrium, but an unknown experimental factor could not be ruled out. The cohort was sequenced for TCR beta chains only, and without alpha or paired-chain data the features that could be detected were limited. A further reported finding was that TCR beta sequences accurately predicted the HLA-A and HLA-B alleles for most subjects in the first cohort. Broadly in line with IMGT annotations, most TCR beta V segments showed up in productive rearrangements about 90% or about 30% of the time in an earlier analysis of 450 to 600 of the donors. The authors suggested that the approach could potentially be generalized to other disease states and immunological phenotypes. According to a later analysis, parvovirus B19, influenza, CMV and Epstein-Barr virus appeared linked to several top co-occurrence clusters. According to a later genetic analysis, donors in an Asian-associated ancestry cluster had fewer N-insertions in productive TCRs than the approximately 670-donor mean. Compared with equally common non-associated chains, HLA-associated TCR beta chains in a later analysis were more clonally expanded and had lower generation probabilities. A few of the identified cytomegalovirus-associated TCR beta chains were confirmed in vitro to be specific for cytomegalovirus antigens. Some IMGT-functional V segments, including TRBV6-2 and TRBV6-3, could not be distinguished by the 87-base-pair reads and were therefore excluded. In the study, about 150 TCR beta chains were listed as associated with cytomegalovirus. Cytomegalovirus status was reported to be diagnosed by the classifier with high specificity and sensitivity in both the original and validation cohorts. Presence/absence analyses assumed roughly uniform sequencing depth across donors, an assumption that may not hold. A cluster of highly shared sequence variants was judged likely to represent a technical artifact of the sequencing pipeline. Around 16 rarely observed V segments, including chromosome 9 orphons, were excluded from the earlier analysis of 550 to 700 of the donors because counts were too low. V-gene and J-gene trimming of TCR beta chains was associated with a missense DCLRE1C variant in a later genetic analysis, and the association was replicated in an independent cohort. According to a later analysis, TCR association rates differed among HLA loci, with DRB1 alleles showing the most associated TCRs and HLA-C alleles showing the fewest. In a later analysis, 15,000 to 20,000 TCR beta sequences were associated with specific HLA alleles at a false discovery rate of 0.05. Because HLA typing was unavailable for some donors at each locus, only the typed subset was used in association tests. Most TCR sequences were seen in very few donors, while some public TCRs were found in many individuals. The only immune exposure information available for the cohort was CMV serostatus.

The germline V and J ends show losses of 8 bases and 4 bases respectively, and no gene match explains 7 bases of the junction. CDR1 and CDR2, looked up from the germline V gene, are SGHTA and FQGNSA. From its cysteine to its phenylalanine, the CDR3 spans 13 amino acids. Only the CDR3 region is kept as DNA, spanning 39 bases read in frame from base 1. Library method: the immunoSEQ multiplex PCR assay. For the multiplex PCR, a mixture combining 60 forward primers for TCR Vbeta segments and 13 reverse primers for TCR Jbeta segments was used. The CDR3 region of rearranged TCR beta genes was amplified from genomic DNA by a multiplex PCR assay. The amplified TCR beta libraries were sequenced on the Illumina HiSeq System as 87-base-pair reads. Turning to the authors' computational methods: A later analysis counted about 80 million unique TCR beta chains across the roughly 700 repertoires, and some 12 million of these chains were shared by at least two donors. Raw reads were error-corrected and collapsed into unique sequences with a nearest-neighbor algorithm that merged closely related sequences to remove PCR and sequencing errors. To assign V, D and J gene segments, CDR3 sequences were aligned to IMGT reference sequences. Each retained sequence needed at least a six-nucleotide match to both a V gene segment and a J gene segment. A rearrangement was called productive if the CDR3 had no stop codons and remained in frame with V and J, and every other rearrangement was called non-productive. Following IMGT convention, CDR3 was defined as the stretch from the second conserved V-encoded cysteine up to the conserved J-encoded phenylalanine. The earlier analysis of about 590 of the donors excluded sequences that lacked an unambiguous match to a single V gene segment. An earlier analysis of approximately 590 of the donors called V segments functional above 56.7% productive rearrangements and segregating when the between-donor standard deviation exceeded 5%. A statistical classification framework was built to diagnose cytomegalovirus status from the catalog of TCR beta chain sequences. In a later analysis, V and J genes were assigned by comparing TCR nucleotide sequences against IMGT/GENE-DB human TR gene sequences. A later analysis assigned CDR3 sequences and most-parsimonious VDJ recombination scenarios with the TCRdist pipeline. A later analysis defined each TCR beta chain by its CDR3 amino acid sequence plus V-gene family, and excluded reads lacking a unique V-gene family. To address suspected cross-contamination and a sequencing artifact, a later analysis removed under 600 highly shared, low-generation-probability nucleotide sequences. For each public chain, a later analysis derived a clonal expansion index from normalized ranks of inferred template counts within each repertoire. Generation probabilities in a later analysis came from a VDJ recombination model fitted to out-of-frame rearrangements, and those results were checked against IGoR. A later analysis scored TCR-TCR, TCR-HLA and TCR-CMV co-occurrence with hypergeometric tests, applying a repertoire-size bias correction to TCR pairs. In a later analysis, false discovery rates were estimated by permuting HLA or CMV assignments 20 times. In a later analysis, co-occurring TCRs were grouped with DBSCAN, and TCRdist sequence similarity was added when clustering was performed within HLA-allele-positive subsets. Co-occurrence clustering excluded repertoires with fewer than 30,000 or more than 120,000 public chains, plus five with anomalous nucleotide sharing. TCRdb mirrors the immuneACCESS table, restricted to in-frame sequences. Some clones are absent from its copies; in checked studies, under half trace to an unresolved V gene, and the reason for the others is unknown. D and trimming were read from the DNA, whereas the V and J calls and clone size are those reported in that table. Present in this sample are about 140,000 clones, 77% of which were seen just once. The ten most abundant clones make up roughly 4.3% of the sample.

In total, around 600 healthy bone marrow donors made up the cohort. At the time of sampling, all cohort members were nominally healthy, though unrecorded immune exposures were likely present. The donor tested CMV seronegative, placing the donor among the approximately 360 seronegative members of the cohort. A peripheral blood sample was collected from each donor, and TCR beta sequencing was performed on peripheral blood mononuclear cells. The Qiagen DNeasy Blood Extraction Kit was used to extract genomic DNA from the blood cell samples. On this clone: Which antigen it targets is not known. There are no base qualities to consult, and no much larger clone falls within one base.

Sequenced material: PBMCs. The chain is encoded by TRBV7-2 joined to TRBJ1-2; 7 of the junction bases match TRBD1. This clonotype was sampled from a male donor in good health and CMV-seronegative. The CDR3 in this case is CASGTGAGYGYTF. The DNA reads as follows: TGTGCCAGCGGTACAGGGGCGGGCTATGGCTACACCTTC.